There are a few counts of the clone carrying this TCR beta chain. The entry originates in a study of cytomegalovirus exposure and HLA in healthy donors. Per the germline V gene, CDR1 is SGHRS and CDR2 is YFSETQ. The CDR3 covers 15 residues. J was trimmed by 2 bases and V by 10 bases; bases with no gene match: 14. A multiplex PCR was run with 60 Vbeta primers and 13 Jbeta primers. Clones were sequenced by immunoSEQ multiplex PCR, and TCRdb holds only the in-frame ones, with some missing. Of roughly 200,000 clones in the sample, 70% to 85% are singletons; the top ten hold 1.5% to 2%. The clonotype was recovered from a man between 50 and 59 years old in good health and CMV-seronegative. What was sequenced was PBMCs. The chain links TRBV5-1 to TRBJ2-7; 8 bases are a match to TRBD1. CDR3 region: CASPRGGQGTYEQYF. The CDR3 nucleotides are TGCGCCTCACCGCGAGGCGGACAGGGAACCTACGAGCAGTACTTC.